This entry is about one T cell receptor (beta chain). The assay was immunoSEQ multiplex PCR, and TCRdb's table has in-frame clones only and misses some. This table holds around 80,000 clones, around 87% found once. The entry originates in a study of control samples from healthy donors and cancer patients. V lost 3 bases to trimming and J lost 2 bases, with 11 bases between them. The germline CDR1 and CDR2 sequences are LNHDA and SQIVND (reference sequence). The CDR3 runs to 15 residues. The origin of this receptor is a man aged 50 to 59 in good health. Sequenced material: blood. The chain uses TRBV19 and TRBJ2-1, with D perhaps matching TRBD2 (6 bases). Written as DNA, the CDR3 is TGTGCCAGTAGTATTAGGAGGGAAGCCTACAATGAGCAGTTCTTC. It is translated as CASSIRREAYNEQFF.